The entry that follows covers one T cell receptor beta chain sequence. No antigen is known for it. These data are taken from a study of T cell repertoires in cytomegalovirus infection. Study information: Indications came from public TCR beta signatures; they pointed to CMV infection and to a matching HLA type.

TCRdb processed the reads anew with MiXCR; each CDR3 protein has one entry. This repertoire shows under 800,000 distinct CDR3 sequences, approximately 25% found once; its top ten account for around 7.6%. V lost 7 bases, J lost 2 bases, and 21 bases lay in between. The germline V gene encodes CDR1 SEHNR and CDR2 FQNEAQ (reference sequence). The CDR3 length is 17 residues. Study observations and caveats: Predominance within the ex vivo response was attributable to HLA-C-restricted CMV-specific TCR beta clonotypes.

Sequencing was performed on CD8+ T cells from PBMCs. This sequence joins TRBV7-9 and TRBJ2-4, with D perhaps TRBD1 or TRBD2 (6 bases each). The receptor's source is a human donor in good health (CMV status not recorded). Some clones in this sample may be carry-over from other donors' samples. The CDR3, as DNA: TGTGCCAGCACCACTATCCAAGGGGGGATAACCAAAAACATTCAGTACTTC. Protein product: CASTTIQGGITKNIQYF.